This T cell receptor beta chain emerged from a study of T cell responses to AZD1222 COVID-19 vaccine. Overall study results and limits: Spike regions recognized by vaccine-associated CD4 TCRs spanned the protein, led by 160-218 and 743-854. Seropositive AZD1222 recipients at baseline numbered only five or six.

As concerns this clone: Its target is unknown.

The data were produced by immunoSEQ multiplex PCR, yet TCRdb's version contains in-frame clones alone and is incomplete. The repertoire holds about 180,000 clones, around 93% seen once, with approximately 0.98% in the top ten. Germline lookup yields CDR1 PRHDT and CDR2 FYEKMQ (reference sequence). The CDR3 length is 14 residues. V lost 2 bases and J 7 bases, leaving 14 bases between the germline ends. The clonotype originates from an adult who received the MenACWY meningococcal vaccine as a control. Specimen: peripheral blood, collected 28 days after the second dose of the MenACWY control vaccine. The V call is TRBV13, the J call TRBJ1-1; D possibly corresponds to TRBD1 (6 bases). CDR3 bases: TGTGCCAGCAGCTTACTAGGACAGTCCCTTGAAGCTTTCTTT. Translating it yields CASSLLGQSLEAFF.